This TCR beta chain was identified during a study of CD8+CD57+ T cells in acquired aplastic anemia. Study overall: DNA recovered from sorted CD4+ and CD8+ cells had a mean of around 3.2 ug. Study-level findings and limits: Patients and controls were found to share some 30 CD8+ CDR3 sequences.

The germline gives CDR1 SGHTA, CDR2 FQGTGA. Trimming took 7 bases from V and 7 from J, leaving 19 bases between them. This CDR3 has 14 amino acids. Profiles of TCR beta VDJ and CDR3 were generated from a genomic DNA template. TCRdb passed the reads through MiXCR, listing each CDR3 protein once. This table has about 190,000 distinct CDR3 sequences, 64% appearing once. On this clonotype: Its antigen remains unknown.

The TCR comes from a human donor with severe aplastic anemia or a healthy control (not recorded which). The V and J genes are TRBV7-3 and TRBJ1-2; TRBD1 is a possible D gene (5 bases). The sequencing sample was made of sorted CD4+, CD8+, or CD8+CD57+ T cells (not recorded which) from PBMCs. The CDR3 sequence is CASTPGEGFTGYTF. In DNA form, the CDR3 reads TGTGCCAGCACTCCGGGGGAGGGATTCACTGGCTACACCTTC.